This TCR beta chain was retrieved from a study of cytomegalovirus exposure and HLA in healthy donors. Points on this clone: Its antigen is unidentified.

Assay used: immunoSEQ multiplex PCR; TCRdb lists only in-frame clones, some missing. The sample contains about 200,000 clones, 80% to 90% of which appear only once. Germline CDR1 and CDR2: LNHDA and SQIVND (reference sequence). CDR3 size: 13 residues. V was pared by 8 bases and J by 3 bases, with 13 bases between. Study findings and constraints: The authors enumerated 150 to 200 TCR beta chains as linked to cytomegalovirus. A subsequent analysis found that TCR clusters from the first cohort also tended to co-occur in the roughly 120 validation repertoires, with less than 95% of cluster scores above 0. For cytomegalovirus status, the classifier reportedly gave diagnoses with high specificity and sensitivity. A few CMV-associated chains were confirmed in vitro to be specific for CMV antigens.

Specimen: PBMCs. The rearrangement links TRBV19 to TRBJ1-2, with D maybe TRBD1 (6 bases). This clonotype originated in a woman aged 18-30 years in good health and CMV-seropositive. The CDR3 sequence: CASRRDTHYGYTF. The CDR3 coding sequence is TGTGCCAGTCGCAGGGACACGCACTATGGCTACACCTTC.